Listed below are T cell receptor beta chains from one sample, sequenced in a study of OX40 agonist ivuxolimab in advanced cancers. Produced via immunoSEQ multiplex PCR; TCRdb's table is partial and in-frame only. The repertoire holds 65,000 to 95,000 clones, with 84% as singletons. Here the sequenced sample was CD4+ or CD8+ T cells sorted from blood, taken in a trial of the OX40 agonist ivuxolimab. The receptors were sampled from an adult with an advanced solid tumor such as melanoma, head and neck, liver or kidney cancer. The CDR3 runs from the conserved cysteine through the conserved F or W. A D gene is named only where the DNA matches it firmly. Not all rows give a size; the values are once, few, many and, for expanded clones, a class.

CASRAGQGGYGYTF	TGTGCCAGCAGGGCCGGACAGGGAGGGTATGGCTACACCTTC	TRBD1	TRBV5-8	TRBJ1-2	few
CASSPQATDTYEQYF	TGCGCCAGCAGCCCCCAGGCCACCGATACCTACGAGCAGTACTTC	.	TRBV4-3	TRBJ2-7	.
CASSISWRASNEQFF	TGTGCCAGTAGTATCTCGTGGAGGGCTAGCAATGAGCAGTTCTTC	.	TRBV19	TRBJ2-1	.
CASSPWGETQYF	TGTGCCAGCAGCCCTTGGGGAGAGACCCAGTACTTC	.	TRBV7-9	TRBJ2-5	.
CASSLIGVVEQFF	TGTGCCAGCAGTTTAATAGGGGTGGTTGAGCAGTTCTTC	.	TRBV7-3	TRBJ2-1	.
CASSLGDPGLGLEQYF	TGTGCCAGCAGCTTAGGCGACCCTGGTCTGGGACTCGAGCAGTACTTC	.	TRBV7-2	TRBJ2-7	.
CASSLDFGSENQPQHF	TGTGCCAGCAGCTTAGATTTCGGGTCAGAAAATCAGCCCCAGCATTTT	.	TRBV11-2	TRBJ1-5	.
CATRGQGAVGANVLTF	TGTGCCACCCGGGGACAGGGGGCGGTCGGGGCCAACGTCCTGACTTTC	TRBD1	TRBV7-2	TRBJ2-6	.
CASSAAGGPSFLNTEAFF	TGCGCCAGCAGCGCTGCCGGGGGCCCATCATTTTTGAACACTGAAGCTTTCTTT	.	TRBV5-1	TRBJ1-1	.
CASSRGSYEQYF	TGTGCCAGCAGCCGGGGCTCCTACGAGCAGTACTTC	.	TRBV4-2	TRBJ2-7	.
CASSFGYEQYF	TGTGCCAGCAGTTTCGGCTACGAGCAGTACTTC	.	TRBV27	TRBJ2-7	.
CASSDPTGANYGYTF	TGTGCCAGCAGCGACCCGACAGGAGCTAACTATGGCTACACCTTC	.	TRBV5-6	TRBJ1-2	.
CASSLTRNSQETQYF	TGTGCCAGCAGCTTAACCAGGAACAGCCAAGAGACCCAGTACTTC	.	TRBV7-2	TRBJ2-5	.
CASSSSHRVTYNEQFF	TGTGCCAGCAGTTCCTCACACAGGGTTACCTACAATGAGCAGTTCTTC	.	TRBV27	TRBJ2-1	once
CASRGQGDSGNTIYF	TGTGCCAGCAGGGGACAGGGGGACTCTGGAAACACCATATATTTT	TRBD1	TRBV27	TRBJ1-3	.
CASSPQETQYF	TGTGCCAGCAGTCCCCAAGAGACCCAGTACTTC	.	TRBV6-6	TRBJ2-5	.
CASSLGQTGNTIYF	TGTGCCAGCAGCTTGGGACAGACTGGAAACACCATATATTTT	.	TRBV5-5	TRBJ1-3	.
CASSESPGLRTEAFF	TGCGCCAGCAGTGAGTCGCCGGGGCTCAGGACTGAAGCTTTCTTT	.	TRBV10-1	TRBJ1-1	.
CASSLTGGSDEQYF	TGTGCCAGCAGTTTGACAGGGGGCAGCGACGAGCAGTACTTC	TRBD1	TRBV6-1	TRBJ2-7	.
CASKNTYEQYF	TGCGCCAGCAAGAACACCTACGAGCAGTACTTC	.	TRBV10-2	TRBJ2-7	.
CASSQDQGGGTDTQYF	TGCGCCAGCAGCCAAGATCAGGGGGGAGGCACAGATACGCAGTATTTT	.	TRBV4-1	TRBJ2-3	few
CASSQQTGGGYTF	TGCGCCAGCAGCCAGCAGACAGGCGGTGGCTACACCTTC	.	TRBV4-3	TRBJ1-2	.
CSVGGTSGSNHHEQYF	TGCAGCGTTGGCGGGACTAGCGGGAGTAACCACCACGAGCAGTACTTC	TRBD2	TRBV29-1	TRBJ2-7	.
CASSPATEERKLFF	TGTGCCAGCTCACCAGCCACCGAAGAACGGAAACTGTTTTTT	.	TRBV18	TRBJ1-4	.
CSSKRGGFSNTEAFF	TGCAGCTCCAAAAGGGGGGGATTCTCAAACACTGAAGCTTTCTTT	.	TRBV29-1	TRBJ1-1	.
CASSSTDGPNQPQHF	TGTGCCAGCAGTTCAACGGACGGCCCCAATCAGCCCCAGCATTTT	.	TRBV11-2	TRBJ1-5	.
CASSSRQGYHEQYF	TGCGCCAGCAGCTCGCGACAGGGGTACCACGAGCAGTACTTC	TRBD1	TRBV5-1	TRBJ2-7	.
CASSQDSGGSGSPYEQYF	TGTGCCAGCAGCCAAGACTCCGGCGGTAGCGGGAGCCCCTACGAGCAGTACTTC	TRBD2	TRBV4-2	TRBJ2-7	.
CASSFGTGQETQYF	TGTGCCAGCAGCTTTGGGACGGGACAAGAGACCCAGTACTTC	.	TRBV7-2	TRBJ2-5	.
CASSAQGLQETQYF	TGTGCCAGCAGCGCACAGGGATTACAAGAGACCCAGTACTTC	.	TRBV7-2	TRBJ2-5	.
CASRGGQGGEKLFF	TGTGCCAGCAGGGGCGGACAGGGCGGGGAAAAACTGTTTTTT	TRBD1	TRBV25-1	TRBJ1-4	.
CASSQGSTSGGDDEQFF	TGCGCCAGCAGCCAAGGCTCAACTAGCGGGGGGGACGATGAGCAGTTCTTC	TRBD2	TRBV4-3	TRBJ2-1	once
CASSRTGTYEQYF	TGTGCCAGCAGCAGGACAGGAACCTACGAGCAGTACTTC	TRBD1	TRBV25-1	TRBJ2-7	.
CASSYSRVEQYF	TGTGCCAGCAGTTACTCCAGGGTTGAGCAGTACTTC	.	TRBV6-5	TRBJ2-7	.